The 21 T cell receptor beta chains in this list originate from one sample, sequenced in a study of read filtering for tumor transcriptome and immune sequencing (dated by TCRdb to the early 2020s). Sequencing was carried out with an Illumina HiSeq 4000. TCR libraries were constructed from approximately 360 ng RNA using the Immunoverse kit, and molecular barcoded adaptors covering alpha/delta and beta/gamma chains were employed. The public reads were reanalyzed by TCRdb: fastp trimming at Q25, MiXCR alignment, in-frame beta chains only. Under each unique CDR3 protein, matching rows form one entry showing the most common genes and DNA. The sample table contains 50,000 to 65,000 distinct CDR3 sequences; only one count was recorded for approximately 18% of them. Under 13% of the sample belongs to the ten largest clones. Input material: a population of CD138-negative cells sorted from bone marrow. Sample cell subset or site, as interpreted from the label and publication: bone marrow mononuclear cells depleted of CD138+ plasma/myeloma cells by negative magnetic selection. All receptors derive from a donor aged 40 or over with multiple myeloma.

Points on this clonotype: A much larger clone differs by one base, so this may be a read error. V is TRBV12-3 or TRBV12-4 and J is TRBJ1-2; 8 bases match TRBD1. This CDR3 region has 14 residues. The CDR3 region is CAGSLAQGANGYTF. The CDR3 DNA follows: TGTGCCGGCAGTTTAGCGCAGGGGGCGAATGGCTACACCTTC.

As concerns this clonotype: Because it lacks the conserved phenylalanine or tryptophan at the end, this CDR3 is likely a read error. V gene TRBV7-8 combines with J gene TRBJ2-1; D call uncertain. Germline V CDR1 and CDR2: SGHVS, FQNEAQ. CDR3 length: 12 amino acids. With 3 bases removed from V and 10 bases from J, the gap between germline ends came to 10 bases. This chain's CDR3 is CASSLGLPEQFL. CDR3 coding DNA: TGTGCCAGCAGCTTGGGTCTACCAGAGCAGTTCCTC.

In this sample, this clonotype turned up a few times. V usage is TRBV19 and J usage is TRBJ1-2; D remains ambiguous. CDR3 size: 13 residues. Germline V gene lookup returns CDR1 LNHDA and CDR2 SQIVND (reference sequence). Between the trimmed V and J ends, which lost 7 bases and 8 bases, there was a span of 17 bases. The CDR3 loop is CASTAQAVRGYTF. As DNA, the CDR3 is TGTGCCAGTACTGCCCAGGCTGTACGGGGCTACACCTTC.

This clonotype appeared a few times. A much more abundant neighbour one base away suggests this may be a read error. The chain has TRBV20-1 and TRBJ2-1; 12 nucleotides agree with TRBD2. Unmatched junction bases numbered 13, after V lost 7 bases and J lost 9 bases. The germline CDR1 and CDR2 sequences are DFQATT and SNEGSKA (reference sequence). The CDR3 contains 15 residues. CDR3 in amino acids: CSVEGLAGIFAEQFF. The DNA for the CDR3 is TGCAGTGTAGAAGGACTAGCGGGAATTTTTGCTGAGCAGTTCTTC.

The sample holds many counts of this clonotype. This chain uses TRBV28 with TRBJ2-1; a possible D gene is TRBD2 (6 bases). Trimming removed 7 bases from V and 3 bases from J, with 31 bases in between. This CDR3 region has 20 residues. Germline assignment: CDR1 MDHEN and CDR2 SYDVKM. This chain's CDR3 is CASTDGSGGSWDLLYNEQFF. The CDR3 DNA is TGTGCCAGCACCGATGGCTCCGGAGGGTCCTGGGACTTGCTCTACAATGAGCAGTTCTTC.

V usage is TRBV6-4 and J usage is TRBJ1-4; perhaps TRBD1 as D (6 bases). The CDR3 runs 14 residues. Per germline, CDR1 MRHNA and CDR2 SNTAGT. Trimming stripped 6 bases from V and 11 bases from J, with 19 bases between. The CDR3: CASSEAGEEWKLFF. CDR3 nucleotide sequence: TGTGCCAGCAGCGAGGCAGGGGAGGAATGGAAACTGTTTTTT.

Ten or more counts support this clonotype. The chain links TRBV29-1 to TRBJ2-7, with D possibly called TRBD1 or TRBD2 (6 bases each). The V end lost 3 bases, the J end lost 5 bases, and 14 bases lay between the germline ends. This CDR3 is 13 amino acids long. Per the germline V gene, CDR1 is SQVTM and CDR2 is ANQGSEA. The CDR3 is CSVEEQGGNEQYF. The CDR3 DNA follows: TGCAGCGTTGAGGAACAGGGAGGCAACGAGCAGTACTTC.

This clonotype was detected a few times. The rearrangement joins TRBV6-5 to TRBJ1-1; TRBD1 aligns across 8 bases. From germline, CDR1 is MNHEY and CDR2 SVGAGI. The CDR3 loop spans 18 amino acids. The J segment lost 1 base and the V segment lost 0 bases, leaving 10 bases of the junction unmatched. This CDR3 reads CASSYSMSRGPRNTEAFF. The DNA of the CDR3 is TGTGCCAGCAGTTACTCGATGTCCAGGGGGCCTCGGAACACTGAAGCTTTCTTT.

This clonotype was found many times. The chain joins TRBV10-3 to TRBJ2-3, with TRBD2 identical over 13 bases. CDR1 and CDR2 (germline): ENHRY, SYGVKD. V lost 10 bases and J lost 1; bases outside the gene matches: 2. The CDR3 totals 14 residues. The CDR3 here is CATGLAGGTDTQYF. The CDR3 DNA reads as TGTGCCACTGGACTAGCGGGGGGCACAGATACGCAGTATTTT.

This clonotype was counted ten times or more. The rearrangement uses TRBV10-3 and TRBJ2-2, with D maybe TRBD2 (5 bases). V was pared by 11 bases and J by 6 bases, with 16 bases between. The CDR3 length is 13 residues. Germline V CDR1 and CDR2: ENHRY, SYGVKD. This CDR3 reads CAAADPNAGELFF. Here the CDR3 DNA reads TGTGCCGCAGCGGACCCTAATGCCGGGGAGCTGTTTTTT.

The table lists this clonotype with many counts. The J gene is TRBJ2-1, the V gene TRBV6-5, with 10 nucleotides matching TRBD2. CDR1 and CDR2 (germline): MNHEY, SVGAGI. Trimming took 6 bases from V and 2 from J; bases not matched to a gene: 4. This CDR3 region has 15 residues. CDR3 coding DNA: TGTGCCAGCAGCAGACTAGCGGGTGCCTACAATGAGCAGTTCTTC. Protein sequence: CASSRLAGAYNEQFF.

The gene calls are TRBV7-6 and TRBJ2-7; the D is unclear. CDR3 length: 13 amino acids. The V end was cut by 5 bases, the J end by 4 bases, with 12 bases between. Germline V gene lookup returns CDR1 SGHVS and CDR2 FNYEAQ. DNA for the CDR3: TGTGCCAGCAGCCCCCGACTTGGTTACGAGCAGTACTTC. Residues: CASSPRLGYEQYF. Filled out from reference TRBV7-6 and TRBJ2-7, the complete variable domain reads GAGVSQSPRYKVTKRGQDVALRCDPISGHVSLYWYRQALGQGPEFLTYFNYEAQQDKSGLPNDRFSAERPEGSISTLTIQRTEQRDSAMYRCASSPRLGYEQYFGPGTRLTVT.

This clonotype was counted at least ten times. The V gene is TRBV6-5, the J gene TRBJ1-4, with 9 bases lining up with TRBD1. V was clipped by 1 base and J by 5 bases; unmatched bases: 5. The CDR3 has 16 amino acids. Germline V gene data show CDR1 as MNHEY and CDR2 as SVGAGI. The CDR3 region has the DNA TGTGCCAGCAGTTACTTGACCGGGACAGGGAATGAAAAACTGTTTTTT. It yields the protein CASSYLTGTGNEKLFF.

At least ten counts were recorded for this clonotype. The V and J genes are TRBV6-6 and TRBJ2-1; 13 nucleotides line up with TRBD2. The CDR3 covers 17 residues. Germline V CDR1 and CDR2: MNHNY, SVGAGI (reference sequence). Germline trimming cut 5 bases from V and 4 bases from J; bases unmatched to any gene: 8. The CDR3 DNA sequence: TGTGCCAGCAGTCTTACTAGCGGGGGGGTCTGGTACAATGAGCAGTTCTTC. Protein sequence: CASSLTSGGVWYNEQFF.

There are many counts of this clonotype. CDR3: CSVARTTYEQYF. DNA of the CDR3: TGCAGCGTAGCCCGGACAACCTACGAGCAGTACTTC. The chain carries TRBV29-1 and TRBJ2-7; TRBD1 is a possible D gene (5 bases). CDR1 is SQVTM and CDR2 is ANQGSEA in the germline V gene. There are 12 residues in the CDR3. V was trimmed by 6 bases and J by 2 bases, leaving 11 bases between them.

The chain couples TRBV29-1 to TRBJ2-2, with a possible D match to TRBD2 (7 bases). Germline V gene lookup returns CDR1 SQVTM and CDR2 ANQGSEA. V lost 5 bases and J lost 9, with 22 bases in between. The CDR3 is 15 residues long. The CDR3 bases are TGCAGCGTTCGATCCCGTGGGGGGGCGTACAGGGAGCTGTTTTTT. This gives the protein CSVRSRGGAYRELFF.

With respect to this clonotype: Given a much more abundant clone one base away, this may be a read error. This sequence joins TRBV6-5 and TRBJ2-7; TRBD2 is a possible D gene (6 bases). The V gene's germline CDR1 is MNHEY and CDR2 SVGAGI. Trimming removed 6 bases at V and 3 bases at J, with 15 bases between. The CDR3 sequence is 14 residues long. CDR3 region: CASRGTGGDYEQYF. CDR3 DNA: TGTGCCAGCAGAGGGACTGGCGGTGACTACGAGCAGTACTTC.

This clonotype was counted ten times or more. The chain is built from TRBV11-2 and TRBJ2-1; the match to TRBD2 covers 7 bases. This CDR3 contains 14 residues. V shed 5 bases, J shed 6 bases, and the junction held 7 bases outside the gene matches. Germline values: CDR1 SGHAT, CDR2 FQNNGV. This chain's CDR3 is CASSGGDPANEQFF. The DNA of the CDR3 is TGTGCCAGCAGCGGGGGGGACCCAGCCAATGAGCAGTTCTTC.

This clonotype was detected ten times or more. This sequence joins TRBV7-9 and TRBJ2-2; D is possibly TRBD2 (6 bases). Germline values: CDR1 SEHNR, CDR2 FQNEAQ (reference sequence). Trimming shortened V by 3 bases and J by 3 bases, and 20 bases separated the two germline ends. This CDR3 has 18 residues. The CDR3 DNA follows: TGTGCCAGCAGCTTCCCTCGGAACCCCCCGGGAGACACCGGGGAGCTGTTTTTT. As protein: CASSFPRNPPGDTGELFF.

This clonotype came up many times. CDR3 in amino acids: CASSSGTSGTNTGELFF. Here the CDR3 DNA reads TGTGCCAGCAGTTCCGGGACTAGCGGAACGAACACCGGGGAGCTGTTTTTT. The chain joins TRBV28 to TRBJ2-2, with TRBD2 matching over 11 bases. J gave up 0 bases and V 4 bases, and 4 bases lay outside the gene matches. The CDR3 loop spans 17 amino acids. CDR1 and CDR2 (germline): MDHEN, SYDVKM.

This clonotype was observed at least ten times. The chain combines TRBV9 with TRBJ2-5; 7 nucleotides align to TRBD2. CDR1 is SGDLS and CDR2 is YYNGEE in the germline V gene. Unmatched junction bases numbered 10, after V lost 3 bases and J lost 2 bases. The CDR3 runs 16 residues. In DNA form, the CDR3 reads TGTGCCAGCAGCGGGGGGAAGAGTAGCGGGCAAGAGACCCAGTACTTC. This encodes CASSGGKSSGQETQYF.